Listed below are T cell receptor beta chains from one sample, sequenced in a study of shared clonotypes between healthy human individuals. The protocol was immunoSEQ multiplex PCR, while the TCRdb copy is restricted to in-frame clones and leaves out a portion. The sample lists over a million clones; approximately 80% were seen once. The specimen sequenced was memory CD4+ T cells from PBMCs. Every receptor here comes from a man between 18 and 29 years old in good health. Some clones in this sample may be carry-over from other donors' samples. CDR3s include the opening cysteine and the closing phenylalanine or tryptophan. A D gene is named only where the DNA matches it firmly. Rows may omit the clone size; those that give it use once, few, many or a size class.

V	D	J	size	CDR3	DNA
TRBV18	-	TRBJ2-5	-	CASSPLGGAGETQYF	TGTGCCAGCTCACCTTTGGGGGGAGCTGGCGAGACCCAGTACTTC
TRBV6-5	-	TRBJ1-2	-	CASSWTGTSYGYTF	TGTGCCAGCAGTTGGACCGGGACATCTTATGGCTACACCTTC
TRBV7-3	TRBD2	TRBJ2-1	-	CASSSTGTSGDNEQFF	TGTGCCAGCAGCTCTACAGGGACTAGCGGGGACAATGAGCAGTTCTTC
TRBV19	-	TRBJ2-2	-	CASSIGLTTGELFF	TGTGCCAGTAGTATAGGTCTGACCACCGGGGAGCTGTTTTTT
TRBV6-1	-	TRBJ1-5	-	CASSERGPYSNQPQHF	TGTGCCAGCAGTGAAAGGGGCCCGTATAGCAATCAGCCCCAGCATTTT
TRBV7-6	TRBD1	TRBJ1-1	-	CASSLTGAGTEAFF	TGTGCCAGCAGCTTAACAGGGGCGGGGACTGAAGCTTTCTTT
TRBV4-2	-	TRBJ2-2	-	CASSQGGTGELFF	TGTGCCAGCAGCCAAGGGGGGACCGGGGAGCTGTTTTTT
TRBV5-1	-	TRBJ1-4	once	CASSLAGTENEKLFF	TGCGCCAGCAGCTTGGCCGGGACGGAGAATGAAAAACTGTTTTTT
TRBV5-4	TRBD1	TRBJ2-3	-	CASSLQGRQTDTQYF	TGTGCCAGCAGCTTACAGGGGCGTCAGACAGATACGCAGTATTTT
TRBV7-2	-	TRBJ1-5	-	CASSLEVVGHQPQHF	TGTGCCAGCAGCTTAGAGGTAGTCGGTCATCAGCCCCAGCATTTT
TRBV7-2	-	TRBJ2-1	-	CASSLVFSRNEQFF	TGTGCCAGCAGCTTAGTATTTTCGCGCAATGAGCAGTTCTTC
TRBV29-1	TRBD1	TRBJ1-2	-	CSVEGGQGAGIYGYTF	TGCAGCGTTGAAGGAGGACAGGGGGCCGGGATCTATGGCTACACCTTC
TRBV30	-	TRBJ2-3	-	CAWSIGADTQYF	TGTGCCTGGAGTATCGGGGCAGATACGCAGTATTTT
TRBV4-3	-	TRBJ2-7	few	CASSQDYTAYYEQYF	TGCGCCAGCAGCCAAGATTATACAGCCTATTACGAGCAGTACTTC
TRBV19	-	TRBJ1-1	-	CASSDPGRLTNTEAFF	TGTGCCAGCAGTGATCCGGGACGGCTGACGAACACTGAAGCTTTCTTT
TRBV6-1	-	TRBJ1-5	-	CATKTDNNQPQHF	TGTGCCACCAAGACAGATAACAATCAGCCCCAGCATTTT
TRBV7-6	-	TRBJ1-3	many	CASSRPGGSSGNTIYF	TGTGCCAGCAGCCGCCCCGGGGGAAGCTCTGGAAACACCATATATTTT
TRBV28	-	TRBJ2-5	-	CASSPDRTQETQYF	TGTGCCAGCAGCCCGGACAGAACCCAAGAGACCCAGTACTTC
TRBV29-1	-	TRBJ2-5	-	CSVEAALAGARETQYF	TGCAGCGTTGAAGCGGCGTTGGCGGGGGCCCGAGAGACCCAGTACTTC
TRBV11-2	-	TRBJ1-3	-	CASSPPGRSGTIYF	TGTGCCAGCAGCCCCCCGGGCAGGAGTGGCACCATATATTTT
TRBV5-8	-	TRBJ2-7	-	CASSLGPTGQYF	TGTGCCAGCAGCTTGGGGCCTACTGGGCAGTACTTC
TRBV10-3	-	TRBJ2-2	few	CAISESGTTGELFF	TGTGCCATCAGTGAGTCAGGGACTACCGGGGAGCTGTTTTTT
TRBV7-2	TRBD2	TRBJ2-1	-	CASSLGGRGSYNEQFF	TGTGCCAGCAGCTTAGGCGGGAGAGGTTCCTACAATGAGCAGTTCTTC
TRBV4-2	-	TRBJ1-5	-	CASSQEGSNQPQHF	TGTGCCAGCAGCCAAGAGGGCAGCAATCAGCCCCAGCATTTT
TRBV7-9	-	TRBJ2-6	-	CASSYPQGSGANVLTF	TGTGCCAGCAGCTATCCACAGGGATCTGGGGCCAACGTCCTGACTTTC
TRBV9	TRBD1	TRBJ1-3	-	CASSPGGSSGNTIYF	TGTGCCAGCAGCCCAGGGGGCAGCTCTGGAAACACCATATATTTT
TRBV18	-	TRBJ1-4	once	CASSEHLNEKLFF	TGTGCCAGCTCAGAACATCTAAATGAAAAACTGTTTTTT
TRBV11-2	TRBD1	TRBJ2-7	-	CASSLGGTGSYEQYF	TGTGCCAGCAGCTTAGGAGGGACAGGCTCCTACGAGCAGTACTTC
TRBV7-9	-	TRBJ2-1	-	CASSPLSYNEQFF	TGTGCCAGCAGCCCCCTCTCCTACAATGAGCAGTTCTTC
TRBV7-9	-	TRBJ1-1	-	CASSRSFPSGGGTEAFF	TGTGCCAGCAGCCGCAGTTTCCCCTCGGGAGGGGGCACTGAAGCTTTCTTT
TRBV10-1	TRBD2	TRBJ2-7	-	CASSPRGGSYEQYF	TGCGCCAGCAGCCCCCGGGGGGGTTCCTACGAGCAGTACTTC
TRBV19	TRBD2	TRBJ2-2	-	CASSSREGTGELFF	TGTGCCAGTAGTAGTCGGGAGGGCACCGGGGAGCTGTTTTTT
TRBV6-5	-	TRBJ1-1	-	CASSYGRETEAFF	TGTGCCAGCAGTTACGGCAGGGAAACTGAAGCTTTCTTT
TRBV11-2	TRBD2	TRBJ2-7	-	CASSRGGSGRGYEQYF	TGTGCCAGCAGCAGAGGGGGTAGCGGGAGAGGATACGAGCAGTACTTC
TRBV28	-	TRBJ1-1	-	CASSLSGDWFEAFF	TGTGCCAGCAGTTTATCGGGGGATTGGTTTGAAGCTTTCTTT